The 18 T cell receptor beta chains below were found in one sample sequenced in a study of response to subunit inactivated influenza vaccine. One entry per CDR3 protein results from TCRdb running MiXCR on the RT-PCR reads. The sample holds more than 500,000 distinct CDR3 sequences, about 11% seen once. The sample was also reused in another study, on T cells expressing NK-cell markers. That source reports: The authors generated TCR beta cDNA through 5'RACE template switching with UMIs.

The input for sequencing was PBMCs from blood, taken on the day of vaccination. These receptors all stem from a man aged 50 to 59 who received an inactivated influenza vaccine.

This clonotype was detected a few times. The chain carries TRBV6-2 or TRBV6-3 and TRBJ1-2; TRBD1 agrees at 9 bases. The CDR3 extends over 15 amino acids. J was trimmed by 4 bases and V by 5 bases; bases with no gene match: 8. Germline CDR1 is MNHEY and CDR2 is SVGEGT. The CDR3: CASSLSTGGVYGYTF. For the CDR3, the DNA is TGTGCCAGCAGTCTCTCCACAGGGGGCGTCTATGGCTACACCTTC.

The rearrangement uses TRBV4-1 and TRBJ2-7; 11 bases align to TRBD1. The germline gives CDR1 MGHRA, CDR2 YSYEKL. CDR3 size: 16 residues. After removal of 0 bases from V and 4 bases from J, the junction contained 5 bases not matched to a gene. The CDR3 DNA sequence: TGCGCCAGCAGCCAAGATCGGACAGGGGGCTGGTACGAGCAGTACTTC. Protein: CASSQDRTGGWYEQYF.

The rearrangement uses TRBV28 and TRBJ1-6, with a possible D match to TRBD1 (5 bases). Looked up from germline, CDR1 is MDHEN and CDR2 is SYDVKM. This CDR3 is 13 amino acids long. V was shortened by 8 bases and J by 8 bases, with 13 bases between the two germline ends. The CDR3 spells CASRREYDSPLHF. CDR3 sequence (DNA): TGTGCCAGCCGCAGGGAGTACGATTCACCCCTCCACTTT. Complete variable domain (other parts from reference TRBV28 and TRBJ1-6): DVKVTQSSRYLVKRTGEKVFLECVQDMDHENMFWYRQDPGLGLRLIYFSYDVKMKEKGDIPEGYSVSREKKERFSLILESASTNQTSMYLCASRREYDSPLHFGNGTRLTVT.

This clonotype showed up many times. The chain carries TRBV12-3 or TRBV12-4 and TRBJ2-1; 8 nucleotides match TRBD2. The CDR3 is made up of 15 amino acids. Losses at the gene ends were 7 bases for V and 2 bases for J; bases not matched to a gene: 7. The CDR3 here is CASNSRAGAYNEQFF. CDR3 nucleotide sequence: TGTGCCAGCAATTCAAGAGCGGGGGCCTACAATGAGCAGTTCTTC.

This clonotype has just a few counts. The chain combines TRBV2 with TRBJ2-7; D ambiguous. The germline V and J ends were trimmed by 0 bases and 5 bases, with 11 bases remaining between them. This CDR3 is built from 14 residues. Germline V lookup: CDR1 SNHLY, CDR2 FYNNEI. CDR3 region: CASSEARGPNEQYF. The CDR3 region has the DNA TGTGCCAGCAGTGAAGCGCGTGGGCCCAACGAGCAGTACTTC.

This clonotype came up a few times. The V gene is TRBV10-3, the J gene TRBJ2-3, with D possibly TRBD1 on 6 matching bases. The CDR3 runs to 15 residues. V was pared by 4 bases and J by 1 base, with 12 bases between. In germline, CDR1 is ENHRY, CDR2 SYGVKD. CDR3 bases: TGTGCCATCAGTGTGGCAGGGGCCGGCACAGATACGCAGTATTTT. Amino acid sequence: CAISVAGAGTDTQYF.

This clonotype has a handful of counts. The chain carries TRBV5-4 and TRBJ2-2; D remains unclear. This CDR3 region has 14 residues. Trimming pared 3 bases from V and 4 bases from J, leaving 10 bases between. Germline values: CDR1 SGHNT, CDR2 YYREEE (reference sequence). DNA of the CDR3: TGTGCCAGCAGCTGGGAACAACGCACCGGGGAGCTGTTTTTT. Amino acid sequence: CASSWEQRTGELFF.

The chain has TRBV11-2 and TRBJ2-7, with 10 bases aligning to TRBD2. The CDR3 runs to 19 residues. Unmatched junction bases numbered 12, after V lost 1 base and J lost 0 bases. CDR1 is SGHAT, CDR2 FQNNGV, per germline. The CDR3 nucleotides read TGTGCCAGCAGCTTAGTAGGTAGGCTAGCGGGGGACCTCTCCTACGAGCAGTACTTC. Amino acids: CASSLVGRLAGDLSYEQYF. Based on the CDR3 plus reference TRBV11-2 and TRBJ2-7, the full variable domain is EAGVAQSPRYKIIEKRQSVAFWCNPISGHATLYWYQQILGQGPKLLIQFQNNGVVDDSQLPKDRFSAERLKGVDSTLKIQPAKLEDSAVYLCASSLVGRLAGDLSYEQYFGPGTRLTVT.

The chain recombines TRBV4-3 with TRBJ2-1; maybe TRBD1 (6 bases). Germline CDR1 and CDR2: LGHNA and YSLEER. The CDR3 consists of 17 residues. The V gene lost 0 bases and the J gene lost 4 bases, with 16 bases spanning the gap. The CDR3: CASSQDFGGAKYNEQFF. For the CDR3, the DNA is TGCGCCAGCAGCCAAGATTTTGGGGGCGCGAAGTACAATGAGCAGTTCTTC.

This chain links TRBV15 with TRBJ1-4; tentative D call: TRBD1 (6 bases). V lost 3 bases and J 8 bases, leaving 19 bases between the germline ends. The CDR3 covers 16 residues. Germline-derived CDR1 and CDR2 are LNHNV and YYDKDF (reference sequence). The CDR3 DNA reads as TGTGCCACCAGCAGCGACAATTGGGGGGCGCGGGAAAAACTGTTTTTT. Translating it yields CATSSDNWGAREKLFF.

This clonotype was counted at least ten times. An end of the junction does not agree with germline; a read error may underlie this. DNA for the CDR3: TGTGCCAGCAGCTTAGAGTACGAGCAGTACTTC. The encoded protein is CASSLEYEQYF. This chain uses TRBV12-3 or TRBV12-4 with TRBJ2-7; D is unresolved. This CDR3 is 11 amino acids long.

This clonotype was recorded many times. This chain's CDR3 is CASSLGRGQETQYF. The CDR3 DNA reads TGTGCCAGCAGTTTGGGACGGGGCCAAGAGACCCAGTACTTC. The genes are TRBV12-3 or TRBV12-4 and TRBJ2-5; D might be TRBD1 or TRBD2, each matching 5 bases. V lost 3 bases, J lost 1 base, and 9 bases lay in between. The CDR3 has 14 residues.

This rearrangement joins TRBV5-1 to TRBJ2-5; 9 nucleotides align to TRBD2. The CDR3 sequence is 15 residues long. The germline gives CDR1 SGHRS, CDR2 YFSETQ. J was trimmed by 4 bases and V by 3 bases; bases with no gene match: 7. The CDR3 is CASSSGIAGVETQYF. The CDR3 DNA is TGCGCCAGCAGCTCCGGAATAGCGGGAGTAGAGACCCAGTACTTC.

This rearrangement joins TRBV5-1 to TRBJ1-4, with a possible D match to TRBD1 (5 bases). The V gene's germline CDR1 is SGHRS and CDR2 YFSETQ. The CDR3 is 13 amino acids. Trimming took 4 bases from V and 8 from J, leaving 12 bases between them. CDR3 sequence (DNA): TGCGCCAGCAGCAGGGGACTAGACGAAAAACTGTTTTTT. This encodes CASSRGLDEKLFF.

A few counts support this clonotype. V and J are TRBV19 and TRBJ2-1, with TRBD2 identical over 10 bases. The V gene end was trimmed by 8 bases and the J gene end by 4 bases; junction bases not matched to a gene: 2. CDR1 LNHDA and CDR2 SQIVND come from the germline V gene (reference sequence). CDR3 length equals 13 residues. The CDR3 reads CASRLAGYNEQFF. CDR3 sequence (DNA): TGTGCCAGTCGACTAGCGGGTTACAATGAGCAGTTCTTC. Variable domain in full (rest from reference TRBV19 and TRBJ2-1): DGGITQSPKYLFRKEGQNVTLSCEQNLNHDAMYWYRQDPGQGLRLIYYSQIVNDFQKGDIAEGYSVSREKKESFPLTVTSAQKNPTAFYLCASRLAGYNEQFFGPGTRLTVL.

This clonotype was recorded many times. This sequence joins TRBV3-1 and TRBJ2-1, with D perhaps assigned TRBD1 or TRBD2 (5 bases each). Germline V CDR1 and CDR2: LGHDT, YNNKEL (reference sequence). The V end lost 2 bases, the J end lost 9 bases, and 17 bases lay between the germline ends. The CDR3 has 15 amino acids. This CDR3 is CASSQPRGAIGEQFF. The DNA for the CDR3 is TGTGCCAGCAGCCAACCGAGGGGCGCTATAGGTGAGCAGTTCTTC.

CDR3 coding DNA: TGTGCCAGCAGTTCGACTACCTATGGCTACACCTTC. Residues: CASSSTTYGYTF. The rearrangement uses TRBV12-3 or TRBV12-4 and TRBJ1-2, with D hard to call. The CDR3 extends over 12 amino acids. Trimming took off 4 bases at V and 4 bases at J, with 7 bases between the two ends.

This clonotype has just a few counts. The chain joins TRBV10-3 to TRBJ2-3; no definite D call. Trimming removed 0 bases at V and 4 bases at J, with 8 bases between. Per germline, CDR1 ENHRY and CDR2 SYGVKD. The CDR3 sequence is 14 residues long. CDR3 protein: CAISESIGPDTQYF. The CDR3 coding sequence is TGTGCCATCAGTGAGTCAATTGGGCCAGATACGCAGTATTTT.